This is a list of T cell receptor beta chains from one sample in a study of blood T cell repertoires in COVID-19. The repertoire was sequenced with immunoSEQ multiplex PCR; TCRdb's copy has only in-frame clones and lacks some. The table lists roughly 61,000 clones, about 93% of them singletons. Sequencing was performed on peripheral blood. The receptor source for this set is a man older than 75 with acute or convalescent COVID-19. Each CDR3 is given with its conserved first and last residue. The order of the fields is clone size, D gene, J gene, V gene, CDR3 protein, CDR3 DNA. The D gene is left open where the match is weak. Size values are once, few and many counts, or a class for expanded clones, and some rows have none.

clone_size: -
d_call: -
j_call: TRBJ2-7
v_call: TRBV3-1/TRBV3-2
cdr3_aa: CASSQDATTYEQYF
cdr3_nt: TGTGCCAGCAGCCAAGATGCCACAACCTACGAGCAGTACTTC

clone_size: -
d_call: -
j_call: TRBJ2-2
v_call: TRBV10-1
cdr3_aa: CAARAKQNTGELFF
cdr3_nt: TGCGCCGCCAGGGCGAAACAAAACACCGGGGAGCTGTTTTTT

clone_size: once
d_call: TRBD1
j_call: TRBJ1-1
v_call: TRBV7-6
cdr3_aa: CASSTRTGGNTEAFF
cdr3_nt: TGTGCCAGCAGCACCAGGACAGGGGGGAACACTGAAGCTTTCTTT

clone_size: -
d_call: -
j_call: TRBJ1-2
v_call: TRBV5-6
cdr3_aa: CASSLPEVNYGYTF
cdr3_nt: TGTGCCAGCAGCTTGCCTGAGGTTAACTATGGCTACACCTTC

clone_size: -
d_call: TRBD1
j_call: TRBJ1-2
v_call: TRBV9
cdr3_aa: CASSPQTGRPNYGYTF
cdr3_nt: TGTGCCAGCAGCCCACAGACAGGGCGACCTAACTATGGCTACACCTTC

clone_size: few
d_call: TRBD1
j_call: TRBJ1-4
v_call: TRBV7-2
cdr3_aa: CASSYQTGVGEKLFF
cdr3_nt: TGTGCCAGCAGCTACCAGACAGGGGTTGGGGAAAAACTGTTTTTT

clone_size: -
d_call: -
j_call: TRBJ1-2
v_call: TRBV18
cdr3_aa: CASSPVHNGYTF
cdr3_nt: TGTGCCAGCTCACCAGTTCACAATGGCTACACCTTC

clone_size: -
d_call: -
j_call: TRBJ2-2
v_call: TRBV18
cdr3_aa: CASSPPSAGELFF
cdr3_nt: TGTGCCAGCTCACCCCCCTCGGCCGGGGAGCTGTTTTTT

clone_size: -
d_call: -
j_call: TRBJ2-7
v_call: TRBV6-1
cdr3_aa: CASSEGGGRIEQYF
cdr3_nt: TGTGCCAGCAGTGAAGGGGGGGGGCGTATCGAGCAGTACTTC

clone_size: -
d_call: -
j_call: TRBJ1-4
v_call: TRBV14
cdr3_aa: CASSQNTLNEKLFF
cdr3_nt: TGTGCCAGCAGCCAAAACACCCTTAATGAAAAACTGTTTTTT

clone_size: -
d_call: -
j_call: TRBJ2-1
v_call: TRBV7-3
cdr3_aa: CASSYRPGSYNEQFF
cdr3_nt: TGTGCCAGCAGCTACAGACCCGGCTCCTACAATGAGCAGTTCTTC

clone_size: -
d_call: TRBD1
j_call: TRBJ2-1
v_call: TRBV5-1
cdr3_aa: CASSLYPGQLYNEQFF
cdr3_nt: TGCGCCAGCAGCTTGTATCCGGGACAGTTGTACAATGAGCAGTTCTTC

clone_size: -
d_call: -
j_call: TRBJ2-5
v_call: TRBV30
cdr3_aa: CAWSAGLQETQYF
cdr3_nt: TGTGCCTGGAGTGCGGGACTCCAAGAGACCCAGTACTTC

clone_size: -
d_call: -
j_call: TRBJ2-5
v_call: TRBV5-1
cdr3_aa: CASSLASERQETQYF
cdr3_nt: TGCGCCAGCAGCTTGGCCAGCGAGAGACAAGAGACCCAGTACTTC

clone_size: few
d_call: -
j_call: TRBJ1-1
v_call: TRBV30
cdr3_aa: CAWSEGLQGAAFF
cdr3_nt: TGTGCCTGGAGTGAAGGTTTACAGGGTGCGGCTTTCTTT

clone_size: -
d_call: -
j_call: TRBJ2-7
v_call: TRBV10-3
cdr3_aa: CAISESQGSSYEQYF
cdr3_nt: TGTGCCATCAGTGAGTCTCAGGGAAGCTCCTACGAGCAGTACTTC

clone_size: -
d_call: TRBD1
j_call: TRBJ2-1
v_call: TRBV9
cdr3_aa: CASSVEQGGYNEQFF
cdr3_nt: TGTGCCAGCAGCGTAGAACAGGGGGGCTACAATGAGCAGTTCTTC

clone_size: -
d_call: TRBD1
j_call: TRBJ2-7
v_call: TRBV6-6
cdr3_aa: CASRAGQGSTYEQYF
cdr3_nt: TGTGCCAGCAGGGCGGGACAGGGGTCGACCTACGAGCAGTACTTC

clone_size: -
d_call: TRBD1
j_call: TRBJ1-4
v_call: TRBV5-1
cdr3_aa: CASSPISGGTNEKLFF
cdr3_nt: TGCGCCAGCAGCCCAATCTCAGGGGGAACTAATGAAAAACTGTTTTTT

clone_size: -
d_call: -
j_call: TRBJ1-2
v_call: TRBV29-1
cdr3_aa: CSAWGPQAGDGYTF
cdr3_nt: TGCAGCGCTTGGGGCCCACAGGCAGGCGATGGCTACACCTTC

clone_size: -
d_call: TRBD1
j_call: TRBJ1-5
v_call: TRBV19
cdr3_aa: CASKGTGNQPQHF
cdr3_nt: TGTGCCAGTAAAGGGACAGGGAATCAGCCCCAGCATTTT

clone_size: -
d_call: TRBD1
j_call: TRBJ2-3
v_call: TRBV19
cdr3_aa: CASNRGYTDTQYF
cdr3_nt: TGTGCCAGTAACAGGGGGTACACAGATACGCAGTATTTT

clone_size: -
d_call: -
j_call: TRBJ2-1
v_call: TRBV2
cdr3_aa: CASSVQGGNEQFF
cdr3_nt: TGTGCCAGCAGTGTACAGGGGGGGAATGAGCAGTTCTTC

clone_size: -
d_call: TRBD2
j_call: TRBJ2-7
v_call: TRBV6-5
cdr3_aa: CASSYSGQRGVYEQYF
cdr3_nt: TGTGCCAGCAGTTACTCTGGCCAGCGGGGGGTCTACGAGCAGTACTTC